The count of the clone carrying this T cell receptor (beta chain) is one. The record originates from a study of CD8 T cells in Susac syndrome. CD8+ and CD4+ T cells circulating in blood were sequenced for TCR beta. It was negative isolation that provided the CD8+ and CD4+ T cells, whereas TEMRA cells were enriched by FACS. Reverse transcription used about 0.5 to 1 ug RNA and random hexamers. TCRdb redid the calling of the immunoSEQ multiplex PCR reads with MiXCR, one entry per CDR3 protein. The sample consists of roughly 140,000 distinct CDR3 sequences, 94% of them appearing once. This CDR3 is built from 12 residues. Germline lookup yields CDR1 MNHEY and CDR2 SVGEGT. V gave up 5 bases and J gave up 7 bases, with 12 bases separating them.

Material for sequencing was CD8+ T cells from PBMCs. This chain uses TRBV6-2 or TRBV6-3 with TRBJ2-7; a weak D match, TRBD2 (5 bases). The clonotype originates from a human donor in good health. Here the CDR3 DNA reads TGTGCCAGCAGTCTAAACCCGGGGGAGCAGTACTTC. It codes for CASSLNPGEQYF.